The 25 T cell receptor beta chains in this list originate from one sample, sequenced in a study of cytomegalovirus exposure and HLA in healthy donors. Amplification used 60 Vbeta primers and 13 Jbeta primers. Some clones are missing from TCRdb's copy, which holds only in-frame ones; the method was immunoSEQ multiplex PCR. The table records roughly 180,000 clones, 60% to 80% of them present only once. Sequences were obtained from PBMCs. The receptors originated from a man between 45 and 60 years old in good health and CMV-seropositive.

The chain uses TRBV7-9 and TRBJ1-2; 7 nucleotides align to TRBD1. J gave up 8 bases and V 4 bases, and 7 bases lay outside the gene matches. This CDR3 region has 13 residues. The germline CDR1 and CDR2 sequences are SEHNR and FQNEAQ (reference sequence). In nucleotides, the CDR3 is TGTGCCAGCAGCTCCGTCCCGGGACAGGGCTACACCTTC. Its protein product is CASSSVPGQGYTF.

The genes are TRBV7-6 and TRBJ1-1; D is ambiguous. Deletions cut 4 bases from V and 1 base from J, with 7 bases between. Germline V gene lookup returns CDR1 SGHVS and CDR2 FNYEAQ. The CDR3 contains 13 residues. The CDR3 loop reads CASSSGTNTEAFF. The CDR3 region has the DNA TGTGCCAGCAGCTCGGGAACGAACACTGAAGCTTTCTTT. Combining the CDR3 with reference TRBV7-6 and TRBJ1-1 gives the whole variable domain GAGVSQSPRYKVTKRGQDVALRCDPISGHVSLYWYRQALGQGPEFLTYFNYEAQQDKSGLPNDRFSAERPEGSISTLTIQRTEQRDSAMYRCASSSGTNTEAFFGQGTRLTVV.

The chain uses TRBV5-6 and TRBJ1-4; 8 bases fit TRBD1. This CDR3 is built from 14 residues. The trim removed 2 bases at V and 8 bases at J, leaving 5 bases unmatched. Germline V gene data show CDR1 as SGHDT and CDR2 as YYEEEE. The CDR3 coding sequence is TGTGCCAGCAGCTTACCGGGACAGGAAGAAAAACTGTTTTTT. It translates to CASSLPGQEEKLFF.

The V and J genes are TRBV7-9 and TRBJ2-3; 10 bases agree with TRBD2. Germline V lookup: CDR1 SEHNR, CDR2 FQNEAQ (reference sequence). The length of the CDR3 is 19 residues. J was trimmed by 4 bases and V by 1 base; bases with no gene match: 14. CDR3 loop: CASSLGGAGGPRLADTQYF. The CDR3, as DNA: TGTGCCAGCAGCTTAGGGGGAGCGGGGGGGCCAAGGCTTGCAGATACGCAGTATTTT.

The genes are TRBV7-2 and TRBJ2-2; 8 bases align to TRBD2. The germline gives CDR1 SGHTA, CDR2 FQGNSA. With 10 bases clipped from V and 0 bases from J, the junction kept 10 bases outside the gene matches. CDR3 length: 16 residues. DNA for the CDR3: TGTGCCATAGAACTTCAAGCGGGGGCGAACACCGGGGAGCTGTTTTTT. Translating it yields CAIELQAGANTGELFF.

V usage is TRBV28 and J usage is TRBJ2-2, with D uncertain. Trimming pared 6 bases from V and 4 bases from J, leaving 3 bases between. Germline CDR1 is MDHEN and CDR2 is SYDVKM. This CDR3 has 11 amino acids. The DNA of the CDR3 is TGTGCCAGCAGCGGCACCGGGGAGCTGTTTTTT. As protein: CASSGTGELFF.

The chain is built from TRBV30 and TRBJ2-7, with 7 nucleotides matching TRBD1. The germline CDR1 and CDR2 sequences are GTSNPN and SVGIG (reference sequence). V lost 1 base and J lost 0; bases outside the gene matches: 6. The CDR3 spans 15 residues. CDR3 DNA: TGTGCCTGGAGTGGGCACGGGACAGCCTCCTACGAGCAGTACTTC. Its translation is CAWSGHGTASYEQYF.

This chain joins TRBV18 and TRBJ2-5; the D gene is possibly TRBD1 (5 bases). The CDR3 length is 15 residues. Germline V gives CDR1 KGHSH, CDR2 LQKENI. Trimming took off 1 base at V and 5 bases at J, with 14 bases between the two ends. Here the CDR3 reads CASSPRSPPGETQYF. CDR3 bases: TGTGCCAGCTCACCACGCAGCCCACCAGGGGAGACCCAGTACTTC.

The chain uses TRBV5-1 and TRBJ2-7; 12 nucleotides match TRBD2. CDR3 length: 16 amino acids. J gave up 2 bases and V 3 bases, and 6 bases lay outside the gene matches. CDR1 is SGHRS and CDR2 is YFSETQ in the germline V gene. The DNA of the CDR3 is TGCGCCAGCAGCTCGCAGCTAGCGGGGGGGACCTACGAGCAGTACTTC. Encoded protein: CASSSQLAGGTYEQYF.

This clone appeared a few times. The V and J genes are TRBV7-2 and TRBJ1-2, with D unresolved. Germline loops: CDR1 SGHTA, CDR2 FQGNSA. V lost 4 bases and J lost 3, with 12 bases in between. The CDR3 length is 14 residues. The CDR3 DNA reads TGTGCCAGCAGCTCCCGTGGAGGAGACTATGGCTACACCTTC. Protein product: CASSSRGGDYGYTF.

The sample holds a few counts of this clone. CDR3 in amino acids: CATSRERGTGGEQYF. In nucleotides, the CDR3 is TGTGCCACCAGCAGAGAGCGTGGGACAGGGGGCGAGCAGTACTTC. V and J are TRBV15 and TRBJ2-7; TRBD1 matches 11 bases. Germline V gene sequence: CDR1 LNHNV, CDR2 YYDKDF (reference sequence). With 0 bases clipped from V and 6 bases from J, the junction kept 4 bases outside the gene matches. CDR3 length equals 15 residues.

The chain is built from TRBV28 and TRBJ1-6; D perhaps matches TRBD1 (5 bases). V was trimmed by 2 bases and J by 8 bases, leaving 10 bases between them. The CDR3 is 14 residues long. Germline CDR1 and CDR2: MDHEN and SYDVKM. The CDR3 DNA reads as TGTGCCAGCAGTTTAACGGTCAGGGATTCACCCCTCCACTTT. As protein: CASSLTVRDSPLHF.

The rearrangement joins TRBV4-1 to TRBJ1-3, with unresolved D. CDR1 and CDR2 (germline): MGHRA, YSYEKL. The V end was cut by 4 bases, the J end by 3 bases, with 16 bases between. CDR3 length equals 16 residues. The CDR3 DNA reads TGCGCCAGCAGCCTTCTACCGGGAGGGCTTGGAAACACCATATATTTT. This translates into CASSLLPGGLGNTIYF.

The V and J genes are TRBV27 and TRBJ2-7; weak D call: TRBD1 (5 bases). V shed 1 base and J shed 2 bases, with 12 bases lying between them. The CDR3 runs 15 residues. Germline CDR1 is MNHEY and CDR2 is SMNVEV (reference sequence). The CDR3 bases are TGTGCCAGCAGTTTATTGGGCAGGGATACCTACGAGCAGTACTTC. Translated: CASSLLGRDTYEQYF.

CDR3 sequence reads: CASSFYSGAYEQYF. The CDR3 nucleotides are TGTGCCAGCAGTTTCTATTCAGGGGCGTATGAGCAGTACTTC. The J gene is TRBJ2-7, the V gene TRBV27, with D possibly being TRBD1 (6 bases). Germline-derived CDR1 and CDR2 are MNHEY and SMNVEV (reference sequence). Trimming cost V 3 bases and J 7 bases, with 16 bases left between them. This CDR3 comprises 14 residues.

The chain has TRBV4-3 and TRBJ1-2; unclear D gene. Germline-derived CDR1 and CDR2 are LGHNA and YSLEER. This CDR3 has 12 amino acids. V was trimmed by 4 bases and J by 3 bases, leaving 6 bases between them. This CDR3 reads CASSRSDYGYTF. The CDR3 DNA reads TGCGCCAGCAGCCGTTCGGACTATGGCTACACCTTC.

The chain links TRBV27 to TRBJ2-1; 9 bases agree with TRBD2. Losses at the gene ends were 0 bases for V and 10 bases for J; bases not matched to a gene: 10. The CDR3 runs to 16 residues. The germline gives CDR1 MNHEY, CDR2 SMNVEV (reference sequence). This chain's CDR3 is CASSLSSGGGAEEQFF. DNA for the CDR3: TGTGCCAGCAGTTTATCTTCTGGCGGGGGGGCAGAGGAGCAGTTCTTC.

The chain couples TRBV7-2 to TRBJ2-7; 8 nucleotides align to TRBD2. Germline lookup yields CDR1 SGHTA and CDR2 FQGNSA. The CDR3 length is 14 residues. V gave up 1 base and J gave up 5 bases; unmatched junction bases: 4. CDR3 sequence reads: CASSLGLASHEQYV. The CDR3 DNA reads TGTGCCAGCAGCTTAGGACTAGCGTCACACGAGCAGTACGTC.

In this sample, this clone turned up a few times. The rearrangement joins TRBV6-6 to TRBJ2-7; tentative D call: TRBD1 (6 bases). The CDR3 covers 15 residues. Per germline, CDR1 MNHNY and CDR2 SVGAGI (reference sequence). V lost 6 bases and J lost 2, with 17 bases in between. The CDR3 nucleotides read TGTGCCAGCAGCACCGGGACACCTGCGGCCTACGAGCAGTACGTC. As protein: CASSTGTPAAYEQYV.

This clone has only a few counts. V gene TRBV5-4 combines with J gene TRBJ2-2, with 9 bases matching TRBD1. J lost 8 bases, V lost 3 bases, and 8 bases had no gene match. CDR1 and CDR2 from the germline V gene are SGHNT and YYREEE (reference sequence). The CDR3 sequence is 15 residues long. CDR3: CASSYRTGAPGELFF. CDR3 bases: TGTGCCAGCAGCTATCGGACAGGGGCCCCGGGGGAGCTGTTTTTT. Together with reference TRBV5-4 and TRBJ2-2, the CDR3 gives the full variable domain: ETGVTQSPTHLIKTRGQQVTLRCSSQSGHNTVSWYQQALGQGPQFIFQYYREEENGRGNFPPRFSGLQFPNYSSELNVNALELDDSALYLCASSYRTGAPGELFFGEGSRLTVL.

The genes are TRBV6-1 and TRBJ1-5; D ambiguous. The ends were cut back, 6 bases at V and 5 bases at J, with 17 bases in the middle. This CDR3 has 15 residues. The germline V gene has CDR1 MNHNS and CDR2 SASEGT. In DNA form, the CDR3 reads TGTGCCAGCAGAGAACGGGGAACGGGCTATCAGCCCCAGCATTTT. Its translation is CASRERGTGYQPQHF.

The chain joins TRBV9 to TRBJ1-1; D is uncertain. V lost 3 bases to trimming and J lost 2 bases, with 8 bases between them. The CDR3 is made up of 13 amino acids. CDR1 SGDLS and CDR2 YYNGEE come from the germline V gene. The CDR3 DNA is TGTGCCAGCAGCGGAGGAGTAAACACTGAAGCTTTCTTT. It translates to CASSGGVNTEAFF.

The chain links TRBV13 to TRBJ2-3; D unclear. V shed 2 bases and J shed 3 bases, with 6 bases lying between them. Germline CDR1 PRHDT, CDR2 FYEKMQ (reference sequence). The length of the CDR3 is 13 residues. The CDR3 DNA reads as TGTGCCAGCAGCTTACCCCCGACAGATACGCAGTATTTT. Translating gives CASSLPPTDTQYF.

The CDR3 reads CASSPDRAGNQPQHF. CDR3 bases: TGTGCCAGCAGTCCCGACAGGGCGGGGAATCAGCCCCAGCATTTT. The chain recombines TRBV6-1 with TRBJ1-5, with 7 bases lining up with TRBD1. V trimming: 5 bases; J trimming: 4 bases; junction bases outside the gene matches: 8. CDR3 size: 15 residues. Looked up from germline, CDR1 is MNHNS and CDR2 is SASEGT.

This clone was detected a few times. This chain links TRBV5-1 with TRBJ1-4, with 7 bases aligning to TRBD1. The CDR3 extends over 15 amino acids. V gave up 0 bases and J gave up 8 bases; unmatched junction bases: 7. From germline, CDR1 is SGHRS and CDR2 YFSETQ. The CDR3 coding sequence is TGCGCCAGCAGCTTGGGGGGAACAGGGGCCGAAAAACTGTTTTTT. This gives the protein CASSLGGTGAEKLFF.